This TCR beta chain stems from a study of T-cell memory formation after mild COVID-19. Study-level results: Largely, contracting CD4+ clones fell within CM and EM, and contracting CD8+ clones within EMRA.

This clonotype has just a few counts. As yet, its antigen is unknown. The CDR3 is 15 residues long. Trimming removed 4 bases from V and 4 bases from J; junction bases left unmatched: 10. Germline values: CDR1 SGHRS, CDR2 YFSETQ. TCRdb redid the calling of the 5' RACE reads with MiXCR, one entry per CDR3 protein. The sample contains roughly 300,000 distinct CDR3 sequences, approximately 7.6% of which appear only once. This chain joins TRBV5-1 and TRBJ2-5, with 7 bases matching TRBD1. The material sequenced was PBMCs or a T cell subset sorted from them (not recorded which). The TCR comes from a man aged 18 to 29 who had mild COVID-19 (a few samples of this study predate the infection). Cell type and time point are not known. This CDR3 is CASSVRPEGAETQYF. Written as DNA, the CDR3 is TGCGCCAGCAGCGTACGCCCAGAGGGGGCAGAGACCCAGTACTTC.